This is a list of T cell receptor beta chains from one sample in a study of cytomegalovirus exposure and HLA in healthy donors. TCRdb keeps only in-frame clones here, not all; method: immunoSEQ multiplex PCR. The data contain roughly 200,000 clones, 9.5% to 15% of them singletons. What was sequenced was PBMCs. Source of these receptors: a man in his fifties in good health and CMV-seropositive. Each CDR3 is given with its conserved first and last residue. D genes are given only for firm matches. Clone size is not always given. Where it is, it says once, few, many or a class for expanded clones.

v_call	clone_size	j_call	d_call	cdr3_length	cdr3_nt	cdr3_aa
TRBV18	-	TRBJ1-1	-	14	TGTGCCAGCTCACCTCAGGCCGGGAACACTGAAGCTTTCTTT	CASSPQAGNTEAFF
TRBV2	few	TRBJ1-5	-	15	TGTGCCAGCAATTCCGGACGGGAGGGTCATCAGCCCCAGCATTTT	CASNSGREGHQPQHF
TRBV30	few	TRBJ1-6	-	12	TGTGCCTGGAGTCGGGATAATTCACCCCTCCACTTT	CAWSRDNSPLHF
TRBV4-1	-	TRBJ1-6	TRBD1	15	TGCGCCAGCAGCCAAGAGAACAGGGGTTTTTCACCCCTCCACTTT	CASSQENRGFSPLHF
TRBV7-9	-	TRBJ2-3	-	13	TGTGCCAGCAGCTTAGTCCCAGTAGATACGCAGTATTTT	CASSLVPVDTQYF
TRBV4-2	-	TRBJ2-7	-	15	TGTGCCAGCAGCCGGGTGGGGATTACGGGATACGAGCAGTACTTC	CASSRVGITGYEQYF
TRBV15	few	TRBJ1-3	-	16	TGTGCCACCAGCCTCGAGATTCGGTTCTCTGGAAACACCATATATTTT	CATSLEIRFSGNTIYF
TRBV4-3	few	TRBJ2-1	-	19	TGCGCCAGCAGCCACGGGTTGTTCAAGGGAGGTCAGACCTACAATGAGCAGTTCTTC	CASSHGLFKGGQTYNEQFF
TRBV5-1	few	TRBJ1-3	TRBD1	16	TGCGCCAGCAGCTTGGGGACAGGGATTTTCGGAAACACCATATATTTT	CASSLGTGIFGNTIYF
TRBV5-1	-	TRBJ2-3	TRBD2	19	TGCGCCAGCAGCTCCGGACTAGCGGGGGGGTCTTCACTCACAGATACGCAGTATTTT	CASSSGLAGGSSLTDTQYF
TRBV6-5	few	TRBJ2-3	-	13	TGTGCCAGCCGGGAGTCACCCCCAGATACGCAGTATTTT	CASRESPPDTQYF
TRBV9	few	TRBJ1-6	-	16	TGTGCCAGCAGCGTAGCCACAGGACGGGGGAATTCACCCCTCCACTTT	CASSVATGRGNSPLHF
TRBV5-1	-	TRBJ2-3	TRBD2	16	TGCGCCAGCAGCTTGGCCGCCCTAGCGGGAGGGTCTGCGCAGTATTTT	CASSLAALAGGSAQYF
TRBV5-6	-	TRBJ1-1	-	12	TGTGCCAGCAGCTTGTTGGACAGTGAAGCTTTCTTT	CASSLLDSEAFF
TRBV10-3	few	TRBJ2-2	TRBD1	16	TGTGCCATCAGCCCTACCGGGACAGGCGACACCGGGGAGCTGTTTTTT	CAISPTGTGDTGELFF
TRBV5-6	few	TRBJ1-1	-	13	TGTGCCAGCAGCTCGATGAACGAGGTTGAAGCTTTCTTT	CASSSMNEVEAFF
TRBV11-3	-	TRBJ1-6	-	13	TGTGCCAGCAGCTCGGACGGGGGGTTAGGCCTCCACTTT	CASSSDGGLGLHF
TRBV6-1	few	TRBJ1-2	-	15	TGTGCCAGCAGTGAATTCAGCCAGGGCACCTATGGCTACACCTTC	CASSEFSQGTYGYTF
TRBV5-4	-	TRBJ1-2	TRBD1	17	TGTGCCAGCAGCTTGTTAGGGGCAGGGGGCGCGTACTATGGCTACACCTTC	CASSLLGAGGAYYGYTF
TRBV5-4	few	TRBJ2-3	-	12	TGTGCCAGCAGCTTATACACAGATACGCAGTATTTT	CASSLYTDTQYF
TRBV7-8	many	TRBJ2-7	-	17	TGTGCCAGCAGCTTAAGAGTAACACCGGGGTTTAGCTACGAGCAGTACTTC	CASSLRVTPGFSYEQYF
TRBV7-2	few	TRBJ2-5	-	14	TGTGCCAGCAGCTTAGAGGTGACTAGGGAGACCCAGTACTTC	CASSLEVTRETQYF
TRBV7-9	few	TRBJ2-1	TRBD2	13	TGTGCCAGCAGCCCGGGACTAGCGGGAGAGCAGTTCTTC	CASSPGLAGEQFF
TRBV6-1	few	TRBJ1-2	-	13	TGTGCCAGCAGTCTGACAGCTAACTATGGCTACACCTTC	CASSLTANYGYTF
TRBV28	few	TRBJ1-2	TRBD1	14	TGTGCCAGCAAGGTGGCCGGGACAGGGCCTGGCTACACCTTC	CASKVAGTGPGYTF
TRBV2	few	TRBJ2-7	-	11	TGTGCCAGCAGGGGAGTCTACGAGCAGTACTTC	CASRGVYEQYF
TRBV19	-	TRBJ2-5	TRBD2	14	TGTGCCAGTAGTATGGATAGCGGGGGTGAGACCCAGTACTTC	CASSMDSGGETQYF
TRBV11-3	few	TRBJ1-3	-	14	TGTGCCAGCAGGACAGGTGACTCTGGAAACACCATATATTTT	CASRTGDSGNTIYF
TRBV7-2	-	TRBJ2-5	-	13	TGTGCCAGCAGCTCGAGGCCGGGGGAGACCCAGTACTTC	CASSSRPGETQYF
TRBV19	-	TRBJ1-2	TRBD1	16	TGTGCCAGTAGGAGGGACAGGGAGAGAGGGCTCTATGGCTACACCTTC	CASRRDRERGLYGYTF
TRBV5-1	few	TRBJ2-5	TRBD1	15	TGCGCCAGCAGCTCCCGGGCAGGGGGCGCGGAGACCCAGTACTTC	CASSSRAGGAETQYF
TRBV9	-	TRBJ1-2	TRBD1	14	TGTGCCAGCAGCGTAGAGGCGGACAGGGGTGGCTACACCTTC	CASSVEADRGGYTF
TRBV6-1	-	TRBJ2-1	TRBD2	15	TGTGCCAGCAGTCCGCTAGCGGGGGCCAACAATGAGCAGTTCTTC	CASSPLAGANNEQFF
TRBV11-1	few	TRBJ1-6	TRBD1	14	TGTGCCAGCAGCGCCTTGGGACAGGGGTCACCCCTCCACTTT	CASSALGQGSPLHF
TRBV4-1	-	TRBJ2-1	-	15	TGCGCCGGCAGCCAAGATAGGGACTTCTACAATGAGCAGTTCTTC	CAGSQDRDFYNEQFF